The source of this TCR beta chain is a study of cytomegalovirus exposure and HLA in healthy donors. Study findings and constraints: Later analysis identified several of the most significant clusters that appeared linked to common viral pathogens. It was confirmed in vitro that a few of the CMV-associated chains were specific for CMV antigens. DRB1 had the most TCR associations and HLA-C the fewest, a later analysis found, with rates varying by HLA locus.

The PCR ran on 60 Vbeta and 13 Jbeta primers. The table came from immunoSEQ multiplex PCR; TCRdb's copy has only in-frame clones and leaves some out. There are tens of thousands of clones in the sample; around 76% occur only once, and around a fifth lies in the top ten. The donors were healthy bone marrow donors. On this clone: Its specificity is not known.

Germline assignment: CDR1 GTSNPN and CDR2 SVGIG (reference sequence). This CDR3 region has 13 residues. Between the trimmed V and J ends, which lost 0 bases and 4 bases, there was a span of 10 bases. The sequencing input was PBMCs. This receptor was identified in a woman aged 25 to 45 in good health and CMV-seropositive. The chain couples TRBV30 to TRBJ2-7; D may be TRBD2 (5 bases). The CDR3 DNA sequence: TGTGCCTGGAGTGTACTAGGTCGGTACGAGCAGTACTTC. Amino acid sequence: CAWSVLGRYEQYF.